These 28 T cell receptor beta chains originate from one sample sequenced in a study of Graves' ophthalmopathy and Graves' hyperthyroidism. Investigators amplified TCR beta CDR3 regions from RNA transcripts. First-round RT-PCR relied on HTBI primers, and a second-round multiplex PCR came next. TCRdb reprocessed the multiplex PCR reads with MiXCR, giving one entry per CDR3 protein. The table records about 1.1 million distinct CDR3 sequences, about 40% of them present only once. What was sequenced was peripheral blood or thyroid tissue (not recorded which). The receptors here all came from an adult man with Graves' hyperthyroidism.

This clonotype was found a few times. V usage is TRBV7-9 and J usage is TRBJ1-2; 8 positions agree with TRBD1. Germline V gene data show CDR1 as SEHNR and CDR2 as FQNEAQ (reference sequence). V lost 6 bases to trimming and J lost 10 bases; unmatched junction nucleotides: 10. The CDR3 is made up of 13 amino acids. This CDR3 is CASSLRTGSDYTF. The CDR3 nucleotides are TGTGCCAGCAGTCTGCGGACAGGGTCGGACTACACCTTC.

Here the CDR3 reads CASSFDMAANQETQYF. The CDR3 bases are TGTGCCAGCAGCTTCGACATGGCCGCTAACCAAGAGACCCAGTACTTC. V and J are TRBV7-9 and TRBJ2-5, with D hard to call. Germline V gene sequence: CDR1 SEHNR, CDR2 FQNEAQ (reference sequence). Deletions cut 3 bases from V and 0 bases from J, with 14 bases between. The CDR3 totals 16 residues.

Note on this clonotype: Given a much more abundant clone one base away, this may be a read error. The gene calls are TRBV10-3 and TRBJ1-4, with TRBD1 identical over 7 bases. The germline CDR1 and CDR2 sequences are ENHRY and SYGVKD. The V gene end was trimmed by 3 bases and the J gene end by 6 bases; junction bases not matched to a gene: 7. The CDR3 covers 15 residues. CDR3 DNA: TGTGCCATCAGTGAAATGACAGGGCGGGATGAAAAACTGTTTTTT. This encodes CAISEMTGRDEKLFF.

Regarding this clonotype: A much larger clone lies a single base off, so this may be a read error. V is TRBV11-2 and J is TRBJ2-7; D call uncertain. This CDR3 contains 13 residues. Germline loops: CDR1 SGHAT, CDR2 FQNNGV. V was cut by 3 bases and J by 6 bases, with 12 bases left in between. The CDR3 nucleotides are TGTGCCAGCAGCTTTCGAGGCAACTGCGAGCAGTACTTC. Translating it yields CASSFRGNCEQYF.

There are many counts of this clonotype. The chain uses TRBV7-8 and TRBJ1-4, with D perhaps matching TRBD1 (5 bases). The CDR3 contains 16 residues. Per germline, CDR1 SGHVS and CDR2 FQNEAQ. V was shortened by 5 bases and J by 3 bases, with 16 bases between the two germline ends. The CDR3 reads CASSPAPGGANEKLFF. The CDR3 coding sequence is TGTGCCAGCAGCCCCGCTCCCGGGGGAGCTAATGAAAAACTGTTTTTT.

This chain joins TRBV20-1 and TRBJ1-1; 10 positions match TRBD1. Germline V gives CDR1 DFQATT, CDR2 SNEGSKA (reference sequence). The CDR3 length is 14 residues. V lost 1 base and J lost 5; bases outside the gene matches: 4. The CDR3 sequence is CSARVDRGRTEAFF. The DNA for the CDR3 is TGCAGTGCTAGAGTTGACAGGGGGCGAACTGAAGCTTTCTTT.

This clonotype was found once. The chain carries TRBV12-3 or TRBV12-4 and TRBJ1-1; 7 nucleotides align to TRBD1. J lost 6 bases, V lost 6 bases, and 10 bases had no gene match. The CDR3 has 14 amino acids. The CDR3 DNA follows: TGTGCCAGCAGCGAGGGGGCAGGGTTGGCTGAAGCTTTCTTT. Protein sequence: CASSEGAGLAEAFF.

This clonotype was recorded at least ten times. This rearrangement joins TRBV29-1 to TRBJ2-5, with 8 bases matching TRBD1. The germline gives CDR1 SQVTM, CDR2 ANQGSEA. J lost 4 bases, V lost 7 bases, and 5 bases had no gene match. The CDR3 loop spans 12 amino acids. The CDR3 coding sequence is TGCAGCGACCTGGACAGGGCAGAGACCCAGTACTTC. It encodes CSDLDRAETQYF.

This clonotype was seen only a few times. At one end the junction does not follow the germline gene, possibly because of a read error. The chain recombines TRBV19 with TRBJ2-2; D possibly corresponds to TRBD2 (6 bases). This CDR3 is 14 amino acids long. The germline V gene encodes CDR1 LNHDA and CDR2 SQIVND (reference sequence). CDR3 DNA: TGTGCCAGTAGTTTGGAGGGCGGCACCAGGGAGCTGTTTTTT. Translated: CASSLEGGTRELFF. Complete variable domain (other parts from reference TRBV19 and TRBJ2-2): DGGITQSPKYLFRKEGQNVTLSCEQNLNHDAMYWYRQDPGQGLRLIYYSQIVNDFQKGDIAEGYSVSREKKESFPLTVTSAQKNPTAFYLCASSLEGGTRELFFGEGSRLTVL.

This clonotype was seen only a few times. The chain carries TRBV7-2 and TRBJ1-4; D is uncertain. CDR1 is SGHTA and CDR2 is FQGNSA in the germline V gene. The CDR3 has 16 residues. Trimming removed 5 bases from V and 7 bases from J, with 20 bases in between. The CDR3 spells CASSPQRMGSGEKLFF. CDR3 nucleotide sequence: TGTGCCAGCAGCCCCCAACGTATGGGGAGTGGTGAAAAACTGTTTTTT. The whole variable domain, remainder taken from reference TRBV7-2 and TRBJ1-4, is GAGVSQSPSNKVTEKGKDVELRCDPISGHTALYWYRQSLGQGLEFLIYFQGNSAPDKSGLPSDRFSAERTGGSVSTLTIQRTQQEDSAVYLCASSPQRMGSGEKLFFGSGTQLSVL.

This clonotype came up many times. The chain is built from TRBV12-3 or TRBV12-4 and TRBJ1-5; no firm D call. V was shortened by 11 bases and J by 0 bases, with 11 bases between the two germline ends. This CDR3 contains 13 residues. The CDR3 protein is CACQENSNQPQHF. CDR3 nucleotide sequence: TGTGCCTGCCAGGAAAATAGCAATCAGCCCCAGCATTTT.

The V call is TRBV6-1, the J call TRBJ2-7, with D possibly being TRBD1 (6 bases). Trimming cost V 7 bases and J 7 bases, with 11 bases left between them. The CDR3 loop spans 11 amino acids. Germline lookup yields CDR1 MNHNS and CDR2 SASEGT. The CDR3 reads CASTSGVEQYF. The CDR3 nucleotides are TGTGCCAGCACCTCAGGGGTTGAGCAGTACTTC.

This clonotype was counted ten times or more. V is TRBV7-8 and J is TRBJ2-2, with TRBD1 matching 9 bases. CDR1 SGHVS and CDR2 FQNEAQ come from the germline V gene. CDR3 length: 15 amino acids. V lost 4 bases and J lost 3; bases outside the gene matches: 3. The CDR3 DNA is TGTGCCAGCAGCTCGTACAGGGGGCACACCGGGGAGCTGTTTTTT. Translated, it gives CASSSYRGHTGELFF.

The chain employs TRBV2 and TRBJ1-1; 7 bases are a match to TRBD1. This CDR3 is 12 amino acids long. Germline V gene lookup returns CDR1 SNHLY and CDR2 FYNNEI. CDR3 region: CAAGGRNTEAFF. The CDR3 coding sequence is TGTGCTGCAGGGGGTAGGAACACTGAAGCTTTCTTT.

This clonotype appeared many times. The V gene is TRBV6-6, the J gene TRBJ1-2; D may be TRBD1 (5 bases). The CDR3 covers 14 residues. The germline V gene encodes CDR1 MNHNY and CDR2 SVGAGI (reference sequence). Trimming pared 6 bases from V and 2 bases from J, leaving 13 bases between. CDR3 nucleotides: TGTGCCAGCAGGGAGGGGAACGGCAACTATGGCTACACCTTC. It codes for CASREGNGNYGYTF.

The rearrangement uses TRBV29-1 and TRBJ2-5, with D maybe TRBD2 (7 bases). Trimming took off 4 bases at V and 9 bases at J, with 15 bases between the two ends. Germline lookup yields CDR1 SQVTM and CDR2 ANQGSEA. CDR3 length: 12 amino acids. The CDR3 protein is CSVGGGLQPQYF. CDR3 coding DNA: TGCAGCGTTGGGGGGGGGCTTCAGCCCCAGTACTTC.

This clonotype was seen ten or more times. The chain carries TRBV9 and TRBJ2-5; no clear D gene. Trimming left V 4 bases short and J 7 bases short, with 20 bases between. Per the germline V gene, CDR1 is SGDLS and CDR2 is YYNGEE. The CDR3 runs to 15 residues. CDR3 in DNA: TGTGCCAGCAGCAACCACGTCGAACCTGTGAGGACCCAGTACTTC. Protein: CASSNHVEPVRTQYF.

The chain is built from TRBV12-3 or TRBV12-4 and TRBJ1-5, with no clear D. V was cut by 6 bases and J by 4 bases, with 13 bases left in between. This CDR3 spans 14 amino acids. The CDR3 spells CASSHYSENQPQHF. The CDR3 nucleotides read TGTGCCAGCAGCCACTACAGCGAAAATCAGCCCCAGCATTTT.

This clonotype was seen repeatedly, ten times or more. This chain joins TRBV5-1 and TRBJ1-1; TRBD1 agrees at 8 bases. The CDR3 is 15 amino acids. The germline CDR1 and CDR2 sequences are SGHRS and YFSETQ. J gave up 6 bases and V 0 bases, and 7 bases lay outside the gene matches. CDR3 in DNA: TGCGCCAGCAGCTTGGGGGGACAGGCGTCGCCTGAAGCTTTCTTT. Amino acid sequence: CASSLGGQASPEAFF.

This clonotype was observed once. The J gene is TRBJ1-2, the V gene TRBV10-1; no definite D call. Germline values: CDR1 WNHNN, CDR2 SYGVQD (reference sequence). V was cut by 10 bases and J by 4 bases, with 7 bases left in between. The length of the CDR3 is 10 residues. CDR3 amino acids: CATDFYGYTF. The CDR3 bases are TGCGCCACAGACTTCTATGGCTACACCTTC.

The chain uses TRBV11-1 and TRBJ1-1; D gene uncertain. V lost 2 bases, J lost 3 bases, and 16 bases lay in between. In germline, CDR1 is SGHAT, CDR2 FQDESV (reference sequence). This CDR3 has 16 amino acids. CDR3 sequence (DNA): TGTGCCAGCAGCTTAAAGAGGACCGGCGGGGACACTGAAGCTTTCTTT. Amino acids: CASSLKRTGGDTEAFF.

The gene calls are TRBV9 and TRBJ1-1; a possible D gene is TRBD1 (5 bases). This CDR3 region has 13 residues. V gave up 4 bases and J gave up 5 bases, with 12 bases separating them. Looked up from germline, CDR1 is SGDLS and CDR2 is YYNGEE. The CDR3 sequence: CASSTQGWTEAFF. The CDR3 DNA reads as TGTGCCAGCAGCACTCAGGGTTGGACTGAAGCTTTCTTT. The full variable domain, completed using reference TRBV9 and TRBJ1-1, is DSGVTQTPKHLITATGQRVTLRCSPRSGDLSVYWYQQSLDQGLQFLIQYYNGEERAKGNILERFSAQQFPDLHSELNLSSLELGDSALYFCASSTQGWTEAFFGQGTRLTVV.

This clonotype was counted between two and nine times. The gene calls are TRBV6-1 and TRBJ1-3; D unresolved. The germline V and J ends were trimmed by 5 bases and 3 bases, with 8 bases remaining between them. CDR3 size: 13 residues. In germline, CDR1 is MNHNS, CDR2 SASEGT. This CDR3 is CASSPNRGNTIYF. DNA for the CDR3: TGTGCCAGCAGTCCGAATCGTGGAAACACCATATATTTT.

For this clonotype: The conserved phenylalanine or tryptophan is not found at the CDR3 terminus, so this likely reflects a read error. The rearrangement links TRBV10-3 to TRBJ2-3; 7 nucleotides match TRBD2. There are 16 residues in the CDR3. Germline CDR1 and CDR2: ENHRY and SYGVKD. Trimming at V came to 3 bases and at J to 4 bases, leaving 10 bases not matched to a gene. CDR3 sequence reads: CAISDRTRGISDTQYL. The CDR3 DNA reads TGTGCCATCAGTGATCGGACTAGGGGCATCTCAGATACGCAGTATCTT.

As regards this clonotype: A junction end diverges from the germline sequence, so it may reflect a read error. The V gene is TRBV24-1, the J gene TRBJ2-5; D remains unclear. Germline values: CDR1 KGHDR, CDR2 SFDVKD. CDR3 length: 16 residues. The CDR3 reads CASSSLGRLDGETQYF. The CDR3 DNA follows: TGTGCCAGCAGTTCCCTTGGCAGGTTAGACGGTGAGACCCAGTACTTC.

This clonotype came up many times. The J gene is TRBJ1-6, the V gene TRBV7-9, with a weak D call TRBD1 (5 bases). This CDR3 contains 17 residues. Trimming removed 5 bases at V and 7 bases at J, with 21 bases between. Germline CDR1 reads SEHNR; CDR2 reads FQNEAQ (reference sequence). The CDR3: CASSRGYRGRVNSPLHF. The CDR3 nucleotides read TGTGCCAGCAGCCGGGGGTACCGCGGGAGGGTCAATTCACCCCTCCACTTT.

The rearrangement links TRBV7-9 to TRBJ2-7; 7 nucleotides line up with TRBD2. J gave up 4 bases and V 6 bases, and 6 bases lay outside the gene matches. This CDR3 comprises 13 residues. Germline CDR1 and CDR2: SEHNR and FQNEAQ (reference sequence). The CDR3 reads CASSGEGGYEQYF. The CDR3 nucleotides read TGTGCCAGCAGTGGGGAGGGTGGATACGAGCAGTACTTC.

This clonotype came up a few times. The V and J genes are TRBV12-3 or TRBV12-4 and TRBJ2-7; 9 positions match TRBD2. The CDR3 runs 14 residues. The V gene end was trimmed by 4 bases and the J gene end by 4 bases; junction bases not matched to a gene: 5. CDR3 DNA: TGTGCCAGCAGTTCCTTGACTAGCGGATACGAGCAGTACTTC. It is translated as CASSSLTSGYEQYF.